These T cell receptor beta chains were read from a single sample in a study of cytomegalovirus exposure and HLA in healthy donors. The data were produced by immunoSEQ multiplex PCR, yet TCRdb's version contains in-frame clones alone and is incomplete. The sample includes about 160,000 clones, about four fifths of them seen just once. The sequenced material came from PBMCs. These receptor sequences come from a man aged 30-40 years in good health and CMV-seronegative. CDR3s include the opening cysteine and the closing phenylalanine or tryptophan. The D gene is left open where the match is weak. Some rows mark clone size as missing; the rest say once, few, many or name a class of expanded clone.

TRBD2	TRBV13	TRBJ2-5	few	CASSRGLAGGIGQETQYF	TGTGCCAGCAGCCGGGGACTAGCGGGAGGGATCGGCCAAGAGACCCAGTACTTC
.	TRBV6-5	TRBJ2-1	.	CASSFLGENEQFF	TGTGCCAGCAGTTTCTTAGGGGAAAATGAGCAGTTCTTC
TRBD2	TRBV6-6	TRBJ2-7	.	CASSYPTSGMSYEQYF	TGTGCCAGCAGTTACCCGACTAGCGGGATGTCCTACGAGCAGTACTTC
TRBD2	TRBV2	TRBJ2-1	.	CASSEGGLEYNEQFF	TGTGCCAGCAGTGAAGGGGGACTAGAGTACAATGAGCAGTTCTTC
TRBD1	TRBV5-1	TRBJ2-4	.	CASSFPTGDSSKNIQYF	TGCGCCAGCAGCTTCCCTACAGGGGATTCGTCCAAAAACATTCAGTACTTC
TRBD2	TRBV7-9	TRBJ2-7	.	CASSGSGGAYEQYF	TGTGCCAGCAGCGGTAGCGGGGGGGCCTACGAGCAGTACTTC
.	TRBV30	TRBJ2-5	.	CAWSVLGRQETQYF	TGTGCCTGGAGTGTACTGGGGCGGCAAGAGACCCAGTACTTC
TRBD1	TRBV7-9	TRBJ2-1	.	CASSLLPGGDEQFF	TGTGCCAGCAGCTTATTACCAGGGGGAGATGAGCAGTTCTTC
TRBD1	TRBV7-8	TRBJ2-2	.	CASSLRWTGGITGELFF	TGTGCCAGCAGCTTAAGGTGGACAGGGGGCATCACCGGGGAGCTGTTTTTT
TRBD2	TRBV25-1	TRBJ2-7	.	CASSASGSLSYEQYF	TGTGCCAGCAGTGCTAGCGGGAGCCTCTCCTACGAGCAGTACTTC
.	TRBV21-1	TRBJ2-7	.	CASSKGSPPGQGLIWSYEQYF	TGTGCCAGCAGCAAAGGATCTCCTCCGGGACAGGGGTTAATTTGGTCCTACGAGCAGTACTTC
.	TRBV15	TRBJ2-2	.	CATSIGSGTGELFF	TGTGCCACCAGTATCGGATCAGGGACCGGGGAGCTGTTTTTT
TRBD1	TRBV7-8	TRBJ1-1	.	CASRYRPGQGVANTEAFF	TGTGCCAGCAGGTACCGACCGGGACAGGGGGTGGCGAACACTGAAGCTTTCTTT
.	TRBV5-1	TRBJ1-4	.	CASSLQRHEEKLFF	TGCGCCAGCAGCCTTCAGAGACACGAAGAAAAACTGTTTTTT
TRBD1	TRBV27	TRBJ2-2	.	CASRGQGNGELFF	TGTGCCAGCAGGGGACAGGGGAACGGGGAGCTGTTTTTT
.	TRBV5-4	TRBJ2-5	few	CASSPGASAGQETQYF	TGTGCCAGCAGCCCTGGGGCATCGGCGGGGCAAGAGACCCAGTACTTC
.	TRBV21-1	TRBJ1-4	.	CASLAGTVEPATNEKLFF	TGTGCCAGTCTTGCCGGGACAGTCGAACCAGCAACTAATGAAAAACTGTTTTTT
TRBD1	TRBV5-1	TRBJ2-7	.	CASSSLKTGIALEEQYF	TGCGCCAGCAGCTCCCTAAAGACAGGGATTGCCTTGGAAGAGCAGTACTTC
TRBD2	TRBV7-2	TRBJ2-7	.	CASSFRRGSSYEQYF	TGTGCCAGCAGCTTTCGGCGGGGGAGCTCCTACGAGCAGTACTTC
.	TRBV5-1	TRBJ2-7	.	CASSLFSGGSSYEQYF	TGCGCCAGCAGCTTGTTCTCGGGGGGCAGCTCCTACGAGCAGTACTTC
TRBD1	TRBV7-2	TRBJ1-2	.	CASSLDRASYGYTF	TGTGCCAGCAGCTTGGACAGGGCCTCCTATGGCTACACCTTC
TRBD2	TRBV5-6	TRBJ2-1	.	CASTPSGSLESNEQFF	TGTGCCAGCACTCCTAGCGGGAGCCTTGAGAGCAATGAGCAGTTCTTC
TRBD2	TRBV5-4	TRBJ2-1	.	CASSLALAGGDEQFF	TGTGCCAGCAGCTTGGCCCTAGCGGGAGGGGATGAGCAGTTCTTC
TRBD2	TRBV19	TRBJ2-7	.	CASSSLAGASEQYF	TGTGCCAGTAGCTCACTAGCGGGAGCATCCGAGCAGTACTTC
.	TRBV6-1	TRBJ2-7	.	CASSGLEASYEQYF	TGTGCCAGCAGTGGCCTGGAGGCCTCCTACGAGCAGTACTTC
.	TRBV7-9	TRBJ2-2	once	CASRSMGAGATGELFF	TGTGCCAGCAGATCAATGGGGGCGGGAGCCACCGGGGAGCTGTTTTTT
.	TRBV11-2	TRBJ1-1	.	CASSQRTVNTEAFF	TGTGCCAGCAGCCAGAGGACAGTGAACACTGAAGCTTTCTTT
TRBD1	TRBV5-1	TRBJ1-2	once	CASSDPRQGGYGYTF	TGCGCCAGCAGCGACCCCCGACAGGGAGGCTATGGCTACACCTTC
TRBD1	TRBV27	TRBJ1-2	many	CASSYRGVYGYTF	TGTGCCAGCAGTTACAGGGGGGTCTATGGCTACACCTTC
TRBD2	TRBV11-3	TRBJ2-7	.	CASSRSLGLAGYEQYF	TGTGCCAGCAGCCGGTCGTTAGGGCTAGCGGGATACGAGCAGTACTTC
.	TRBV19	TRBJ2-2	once	CASSILAVSNTGELFF	TGTGCCAGTAGTATTTTAGCGGTCTCGAACACCGGGGAGCTGTTTTTT
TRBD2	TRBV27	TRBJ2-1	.	CASSLRGSYNEQFF	TGTGCCAGCAGTTTACGCGGGAGCTACAATGAGCAGTTCTTC
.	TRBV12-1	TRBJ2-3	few	CASSFSFSRTSPDTQYF	TGTGCCAGCAGCTTTTCATTTTCACGGACTAGTCCAGATACGCAGTATTTT
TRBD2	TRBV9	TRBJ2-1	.	CASSVLAGGYNEQFF	TGTGCCAGCAGCGTACTAGCGGGAGGATACAATGAGCAGTTCTTC
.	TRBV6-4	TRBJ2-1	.	CASSDSLDGSYNEQFF	TGTGCCAGCAGTGACTCCCTAGATGGGTCCTACAATGAGCAGTTCTTC
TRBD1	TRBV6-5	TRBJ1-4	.	CASSRMGQGGEKLFF	TGTGCCAGCAGCCGTATGGGACAGGGAGGGGAAAAACTGTTTTTT
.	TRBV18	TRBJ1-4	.	CASSPRGGATNEKLFF	TGTGCCAGCTCACCAAGGGGCGGAGCAACTAATGAAAAACTGTTTTTT
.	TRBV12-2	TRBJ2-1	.	CASRFHLAGGPKEQFF	TGTGCAAGTCGCTTTCATCTAGCGGGAGGGCCGAAGGAGCAGTTCTTC
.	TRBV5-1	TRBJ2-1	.	CASSAANPSNEQFF	TGCGCCAGCAGTGCGGCCAACCCTAGCAATGAGCAGTTCTTC
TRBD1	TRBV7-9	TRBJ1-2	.	CASNYRGDYGYTF	TGTGCCAGCAATTACAGGGGGGACTATGGCTACACCTTC
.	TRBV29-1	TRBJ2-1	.	CSVGPNEQFF	TGCAGCGTTGGTCCGAATGAGCAGTTCTTC
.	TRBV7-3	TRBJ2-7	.	CASSLILGFSGPMGEQYF	TGTGCCAGCAGCTTAATCCTAGGGTTCAGCGGACCTATGGGGGAGCAGTACTTC
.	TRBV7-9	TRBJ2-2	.	CASSLVMGLTSGTGELFF	TGTGCCAGCAGCTTAGTGATGGGTCTCACCTCGGGCACCGGGGAGCTGTTTTTT
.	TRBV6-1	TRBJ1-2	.	CASSEALSYYGYTF	TGTGCCAGCAGTGAAGCTCTGTCCTACTATGGCTACACCTTC
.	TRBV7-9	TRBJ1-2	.	CASSLEASGHYGYTF	TGTGCCAGCAGCTTAGAGGCCAGCGGCCACTATGGCTACACCTTC
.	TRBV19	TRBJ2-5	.	CASGPLNRVREQYF	TGTGCCAGCGGACCACTAAATAGAGTAAGGGAGCAGTACTTC
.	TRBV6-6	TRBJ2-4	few	CASSYVAGTKNIQYF	TGTGCCAGCAGTTACGTCGCGGGGACCAAAAACATTCAGTACTTC
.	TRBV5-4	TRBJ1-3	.	CASSLFPKQGFSGNTIYF	TGTGCCAGCAGCTTGTTCCCAAAACAGGGATTCTCTGGAAACACCATATATTTT
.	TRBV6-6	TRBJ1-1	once	CASSYSQSEAFF	TGTGCCAGCAGTTACTCGCAGTCTGAAGCTTTCTTT
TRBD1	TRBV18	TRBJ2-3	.	CASSPPGQGLTDTQYF	TGTGCCAGCTCACCTCCGGGACAGGGGCTCACAGATACGCAGTATTTT
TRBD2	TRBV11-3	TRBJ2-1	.	CASSGTSGYNEQFF	TGTGCCAGCAGCGGGACTAGCGGGTACAATGAGCAGTTCTTC
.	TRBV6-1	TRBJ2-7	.	CASSEYWEASAYEQYF	TGTGCCAGCAGTGAATATTGGGAGGCTAGCGCTTACGAGCAGTACTTC
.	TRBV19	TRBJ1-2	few	CASRHPRYGYTF	TGTGCCAGTCGACACCCTCGCTATGGCTACACCTTC
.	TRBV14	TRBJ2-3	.	CASSRQLSDTQYF	TGTGCCAGCAGCCGACAGTTATCAGATACGCAGTATTTT
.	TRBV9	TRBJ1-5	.	CASSPIGTPWPQHF	TGTGCCAGCAGCCCCATCGGGACACCTTGGCCCCAGCATTTT
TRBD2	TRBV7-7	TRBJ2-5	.	CASSPVLAGGLETQYF	TGTGCTAGCAGCCCCGTCCTAGCGGGGGGGCTAGAGACCCAGTACTTC
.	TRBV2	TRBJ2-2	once	CASGRDKYTGELFF	TGTGCCAGCGGCCGGGACAAATACACCGGGGAGCTGTTTTTT
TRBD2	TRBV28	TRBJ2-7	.	CASRRTSGGALHYEQYF	TGTGCCAGCAGGCGTACTAGCGGGGGGGCCCTCCACTACGAGCAGTACTTC
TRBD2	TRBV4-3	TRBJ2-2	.	CASSQGGGRYTGELFF	TGCGCCAGCAGCCAAGGCGGGGGGCGGTACACCGGGGAGCTGTTTTTT
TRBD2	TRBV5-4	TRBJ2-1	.	CASSSGLAGASYNEQFF	TGTGCCAGCAGCTCGGGACTAGCGGGGGCGTCCTACAATGAGCAGTTCTTC